This T cell receptor (beta chain) is from a study of blood T cell repertoires in COVID-19. Overall study context: Acute and convalescent COVID-19 samples came from the United States, Italy and Spain. T cells, B-cell-depleted T cells, or PBMCs supplied cDNA or gDNA.

Original methodology: Reference gene primer amplification in the assay estimated nucleated cell counts. Sequencing used immunoSEQ multiplex PCR; TCRdb keeps in-frame clones, though not all of them. V and J calls and clone size come straight from that table; D and trimming were deduced from the DNA. The sample holds about 270,000 clones, over 70% seen once. J lost 6 bases, V lost 0 bases, and 5 bases had no gene match. The CDR3 runs to 15 residues. Germline values: CDR1 LGHDT, CDR2 YNNKEL (reference sequence). The source material was peripheral blood. This receptor was identified in a man older than 75 with acute or convalescent COVID-19. This chain joins TRBV3-1 (or the pseudogene TRBV3-2) and TRBJ2-1; 7 bases fit TRBD2. CDR3 bases: TGTGCCAGCAGCCAAGAACGACTAGCCCGCAATGAGCAGTTCTTC. This gives the protein CASSQERLARNEQFF.